This is a list of T cell receptor beta chains from one sample in a study of T cell responses to AZD1222 COVID-19 vaccine. TCRdb's table, derived via immunoSEQ multiplex PCR, lists solely in-frame clones and lacks some. The table has 90,000 to 150,000 clones, roughly 91% seen once. The sample consisted of peripheral blood, taken on day 0 of AZD1222 vaccination. These receptors were taken from an adult in good health. Both conserved end residues are part of each CDR3. The order of the fields is V gene, D gene, clone size, J gene, CDR3 DNA, CDR3 protein. The D gene is left open where the match is weak. Clone size, where shown, is once, few, many, or a class for clones that have expanded.

TRBV13,TRBD1,NA,TRBJ2-7,TGTGCCAGCAGCTACGACAGGGGGGAGCAGTACTTC,CASSYDRGEQYF
TRBV18,NA,NA,TRBJ2-5,TGTGCCAGCTCACCACCGGGGGTTTCGAGCGACCAAGAGACCCAGTACTTC,CASSPPGVSSDQETQYF
TRBV19,NA,NA,TRBJ2-3,TGTGCCAGTAAGGAGAGAACTAGCACAGATACGCAGTATTTT,CASKERTSTDTQYF
TRBV28,NA,NA,TRBJ2-5,TGTGCCAGCAGGTCCGGGACAGAGACCCAGTACTTC,CASRSGTETQYF
TRBV3-1/TRBV3-2,TRBD2,NA,TRBJ2-3,TGTGCCAGCAGCCAGTCCCTAGCGGGGGGGCCGATGGATACGCAGTATTTT,CASSQSLAGGPMDTQYF
TRBV11-2,NA,NA,TRBJ2-7,TGTGCCAGCAGCTTATGGGGCCAGGGGCCCTCCTACGAGCAGTACTTC,CASSLWGQGPSYEQYF
TRBV5-4,NA,NA,TRBJ1-2,TGTGCCAGCAGCTTGGGATCCAGGGTTTGGAACTATGGCTACACCTTC,CASSLGSRVWNYGYTF
TRBV29-1,NA,NA,TRBJ1-1,TGCAGCGTCGCCTCGGAGATAGACACTGAAGCTTTCTTT,CSVASEIDTEAFF
TRBV7-9,NA,NA,TRBJ2-7,TGTGCCAGCAGCCCGGGACAAAACTACGAGCAGTACTTC,CASSPGQNYEQYF
TRBV5-1,NA,NA,TRBJ1-4,TGCGCCAGCAGCTTGGGCCTCACCGCAACTAATGAAAAACTGTTTTTT,CASSLGLTATNEKLFF
TRBV5-1,TRBD1,NA,TRBJ1-2,TGCGCCAGCAGTATTACAGGGGGCAGCGTGGATGGCTACACCTTC,CASSITGGSVDGYTF
TRBV6-5,NA,NA,TRBJ1-1,TGTGCCAGCAGTCCCCGAAACACGGGGACTGAAGCTTTCTTT,CASSPRNTGTEAFF
TRBV7-8,NA,NA,TRBJ2-5,TGTGCCAGCAGCTTACGCAGGGGTTATGAGACCCAGTACTTC,CASSLRRGYETQYF
TRBV4-2,NA,NA,TRBJ2-3,TGTGCCAGCAGCTATAATGTAGATACGCAGTATTTT,CASSYNVDTQYF
TRBV11-2,NA,NA,TRBJ2-2,TGTGCCAGCAGCCCCGTCGGCGTGAACACCGGGGAGCTGTTTTTT,CASSPVGVNTGELFF
TRBV2,NA,NA,TRBJ2-7,TGTGCCAGCAGTGAAGCGATAGTGGCCTACGAGCAGTACTTC,CASSEAIVAYEQYF
TRBV15,NA,NA,TRBJ1-4,TGTGCCACCAGCGGGGATAAACTGTTTTTT,CATSGDKLFF
TRBV5-1,TRBD1,NA,TRBJ2-3,TGCGCCAGCAGCTGGACCGCCGGGACAGGGGAGGCAGATACGCAGTATTTT,CASSWTAGTGEADTQYF
TRBV19,TRBD1,NA,TRBJ1-1,TGTGCCAGTACCAATCCGGGACAGGGTCAGAGCGAAGCTTTCTTT,CASTNPGQGQSEAFF
TRBV3-1/TRBV3-2,TRBD1,few,TRBJ1-2,TGTGCCAGCAGCCAAGATATCGGAGCGACAGGGATTCGAAACTATGGCTACACCTTC,CASSQDIGATGIRNYGYTF
TRBV19,TRBD2,NA,TRBJ2-1,TGTGCCAGTACGAGCCTAGCGGGGGGGAATGAGCAGTTCTTC,CASTSLAGGNEQFF
TRBV19,NA,NA,TRBJ1-4,TGTGCCAGTAGTCCCCTCCCCAGCGGAGGGGGTAATGAAAAACTGTTTTTT,CASSPLPSGGGNEKLFF
TRBV7-7,NA,NA,TRBJ2-5,TGTGCCAGCAGCTTAGCGTGGGGGCCCCAAGAGACCCAGTACTTC,CASSLAWGPQETQYF
TRBV4-1,TRBD1,NA,TRBJ1-2,TGCGCCAGCAGCCCGGGACAGCCGGAGTATGGCTACACCTTC,CASSPGQPEYGYTF
TRBV20-1,NA,once,TRBJ2-1,TGCAGTGCTAGTTCCCCCCCCTACAATGAGCAGTTCTTC,CSASSPPYNEQFF
TRBV19,TRBD1,NA,TRBJ1-2,TGTGCCAGTACCGAAGGGACAGGGCCCCTCTATGGCTACACCTTC,CASTEGTGPLYGYTF
TRBV6-5,NA,NA,TRBJ1-2,TGTGCCAGCAGTTACGTCCCGACAGGCGGGTATGGCTACACCTTC,CASSYVPTGGYGYTF
TRBV18,NA,NA,TRBJ1-4,TGTGCCAGCTCACCAAGGGGGGGCACTAATGAAAAACTGTTTTTT,CASSPRGGTNEKLFF
TRBV7-9,TRBD1,NA,TRBJ2-2,TGTGCCAGCAGCTCCTCCTCCGGGACAGGGGCCGGGGAGCTGTTTTTT,CASSSSSGTGAGELFF
TRBV18,NA,NA,TRBJ2-7,TGTGCCAGCTCACCAGCTGCGTCGACGGAGAGCTCCTACGAGCAGTACTTC,CASSPAASTESSYEQYF
TRBV5-4,NA,NA,TRBJ1-6,TGTGCCAGCAGCTTGGAGGCAGGACGTTATTCTCCCCTCCACTTT,CASSLEAGRYSPLHF
TRBV19,TRBD2,NA,TRBJ2-1,TGTGCCAGTAGTATTGTAGGGACTAGCGGGGGAAACAATGAGCAGTTCTTC,CASSIVGTSGGNNEQFF
TRBV6-5,NA,NA,TRBJ1-1,TGTGCCAGCAGTTACTCTAGAGGATCTGAAGCTTTCTTT,CASSYSRGSEAFF
TRBV19,TRBD1,NA,TRBJ2-7,TGTGCCAGTAGTGTCGGGACAGGGCCCCACGAGCAGTACTTC,CASSVGTGPHEQYF
TRBV4-1,NA,NA,TRBJ2-7,TGCGCCAGCAGCCTGACCTCCTCAGCGGACTCCTACGAGCAGTACTTC,CASSLTSSADSYEQYF
TRBV5-6,NA,NA,TRBJ1-2,TGTGCCAGCAGCTTGGCTACTTCAGGGGTCTATGGCTACACCTTC,CASSLATSGVYGYTF
TRBV4-1,NA,NA,TRBJ1-5,TGCGCCAGCAGCCAATTGGGAGGGGGAAATCAGCCCCAGCATTTT,CASSQLGGGNQPQHF
TRBV5-6,NA,NA,TRBJ1-5,TGTGCCAGCAGCTTGGGTAGGGTTCAGCCCCAGCATTTT,CASSLGRVQPQHF
TRBV19,NA,few,TRBJ2-2,TGTGCCAGTAGTTTAGGATTTGGGACCGGGGAGCTGTTTTTT,CASSLGFGTGELFF
TRBV5-1,NA,NA,TRBJ2-5,TGCGCCAGCAGCGGTGAGACCCAGTACTTC,CASSGETQYF
TRBV10-2,NA,NA,TRBJ2-1,TGCGCCAGCAGTTCAACCGGGACACGTAAGAACAATGAGCAGTTCTTC,CASSSTGTRKNNEQFF
TRBV25-1,NA,NA,TRBJ1-5,TGTGCCAGTTCAGCTGGGAGCAATCAGCCCCAGCATTTT,CASSAGSNQPQHF
TRBV27,NA,NA,TRBJ2-1,TGTGCCAGCAGTCCGCGGGCCCGGGCCCTCCATGAGCAGTTCTTC,CASSPRARALHEQFF
TRBV5-1,NA,NA,TRBJ2-7,TGCGCCAGCAGCTTGGCGGAGGCCCTCGACGAGCAGTACTTC,CASSLAEALDEQYF
TRBV2,NA,NA,TRBJ1-1,TGTGCCAGCAGTGAATCGAGGGACACTGAAGCTTTCTTT,CASSESRDTEAFF
TRBV5-1,TRBD1,few,TRBJ1-3,TGCGCCAGCAGCTACTCTATCACAGGGGCTGCTGGAAACACCATATATTTT,CASSYSITGAAGNTIYF
TRBV27,NA,NA,TRBJ1-1,TGTGCCAGCAGGTTTCAGGGGAACACTGAAGCTTTCTTT,CASRFQGNTEAFF
TRBV6-1,NA,NA,TRBJ1-2,TGTGCCAGCAGTGAAGGGGAGGGCTGGTATGGCTACACCTTC,CASSEGEGWYGYTF
TRBV2,NA,NA,TRBJ1-6,TGTGCCAGCAGAGGGGGGGGCGCTGGGTCACCCCTCCACTTT,CASRGGGAGSPLHF
TRBV6-5,NA,NA,TRBJ1-2,TGTGCCAGCAGTTACTCTGGGGTTAACTATGGCTACACCTTC,CASSYSGVNYGYTF
TRBV9,NA,NA,TRBJ1-4,TGTGCCAGCAGCGTAGGACAGGATAATGAAAAACTGTTTTTT,CASSVGQDNEKLFF